Listed here is a single T cell receptor (beta chain). Its antigen is unidentified. Both 60 Vbeta primers and 13 Jbeta primers went into the PCR. Sequencing was performed with immunoSEQ multiplex PCR; in TCRdb, only in-frame clones are kept and a portion is missing. The sample holds 150,000 to 200,000 clones, around 81% seen once. This record belongs to a study of cytomegalovirus exposure and HLA in healthy donors. Study details: A previous analysis identified 95 million to 120 million unique TCR beta sequences derived from roughly 180 million T cells.

Overall study findings and caveats: Cytomegalovirus status, reportedly, was diagnosed with high specificity and sensitivity by the classifier. CMV antigen specificity of three CMV-associated chains was confirmed in vitro.

As for the donors, each was a healthy bone marrow donor. The source of this sequence is a woman in her twenties or thirties in good health and CMV-seronegative. The sequencing input was PBMCs.

The CDR3 region has the DNA TGCGCCAGCAGCTTGACCTCTACAGGGGAGGGCACAGATACGCAGTATTTT. It translates to CASSLTSTGEGTDTQYF. This sequence joins TRBV5-1 and TRBJ2-3, with D perhaps TRBD1 (7 bases). The CDR3 contains 17 residues. The V end was cut by 1 base, the J end by 1 base, with 16 bases between. Germline V lookup: CDR1 SGHRS, CDR2 YFSETQ.